This entry features one TCR beta chain sequence. What it binds is not known. The data stem from a study of naive and memory T cell subsets. Study-wide points: Gini index rose across naive, CM, EM and EMRA in CD4 and CD8. Especially in CD8 cells, naive repertoires contained a few larger clonotypes, possibly CD45RA-re-expressing memory cells.

Trimming shortened V by 6 bases and J by 6 bases, and 11 bases separated the two germline ends. This CDR3 is 13 amino acids long. An equimolar mix of two oligonucleotides served as the beta constant-region primer for TRBC1 and TRBC2. The ligated cDNA underwent four PCR rounds using SP2 and nested alpha and beta constant-region primers. TCRdb recomputed calls from the UMI-ligation and nested PCR reads with MiXCR, one row per CDR3 protein. The top ten clones hold roughly 0.68% of a sample with over 110,000 distinct CDR3 sequences, more than 15% of them seen once. This sequence joins TRBV12-3 or TRBV12-4 and TRBJ1-4; no definite D call. The sample comprised naive CD8+ T cells from blood. The receptor's source is a human donor in good health. For the CDR3, the DNA is TGTGCCAGCAGCATCCGAGGGTATGAAAAACTGTTTTTT. The encoded protein is CASSIRGYEKLFF.